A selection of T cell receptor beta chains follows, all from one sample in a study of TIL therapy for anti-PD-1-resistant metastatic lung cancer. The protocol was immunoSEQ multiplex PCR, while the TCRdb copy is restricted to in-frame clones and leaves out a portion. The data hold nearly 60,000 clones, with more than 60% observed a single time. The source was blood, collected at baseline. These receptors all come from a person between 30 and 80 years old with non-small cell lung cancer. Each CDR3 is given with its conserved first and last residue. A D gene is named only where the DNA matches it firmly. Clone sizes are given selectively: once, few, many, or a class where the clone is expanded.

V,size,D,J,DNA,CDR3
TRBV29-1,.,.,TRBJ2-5,TGCAGCGTTGTTTTTGGGCAGGGCGCAATATTTCGGGAGACCCAGTACTTC,CSVVFGQGAIFRETQYF
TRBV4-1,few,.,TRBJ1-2,TGCGCCAGCAGCCAAAGGGAGGGACTCGCACTAATTTATGGCTACACCTTC,CASSQREGLALIYGYTF
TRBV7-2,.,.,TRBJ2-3,TGTGCCAGCAACTGGCCGAGCACAGATACGCAGTATTTT,CASNWPSTDTQYF
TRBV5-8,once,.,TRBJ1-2,TGTGCCAGCAGCTTTTCGGGGACCTCTAACTATGGCTACACCTTC,CASSFSGTSNYGYTF
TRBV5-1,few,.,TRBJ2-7,TGCGCCAGCAGCTTGGGCCTCCTCAGCTCCTACGAGCAGTACTTC,CASSLGLLSSYEQYF
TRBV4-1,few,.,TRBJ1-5,TGCGCCAGCAGCCATCCGAGAGACAATCAGCCCCAGCATTTT,CASSHPRDNQPQHF
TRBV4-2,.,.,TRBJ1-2,TGTGCCAGCAGCCCAAGACAGCCGAACTATGGCTACACCTTC,CASSPRQPNYGYTF
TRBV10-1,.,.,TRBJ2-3,TGCGCCAGCAGTGAAACTGGACAACGAGATACGCAGTATTTT,CASSETGQRDTQYF
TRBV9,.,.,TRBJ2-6,TGTGCCAGCAGCACCGGACAGTCCTCTGGGGCCAACGTCCTGACTTTC,CASSTGQSSGANVLTF
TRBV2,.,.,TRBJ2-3,TGTGCCAGCAGTGCCGGGGCCAAGGCGGTCGGAGATACGCAGTATTTT,CASSAGAKAVGDTQYF
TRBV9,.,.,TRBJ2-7,TGTGCCAGCAGCCCGAGCCCCCAGGCGGGTGAGCAGTACTTC,CASSPSPQAGEQYF
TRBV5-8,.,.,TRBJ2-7,TGTGCCAGCATCATCTTAAGGGGCTACGAGCAGTACTTC,CASIILRGYEQYF
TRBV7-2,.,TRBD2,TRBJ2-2,TGTGCCAGCAGCCCTTCACTAGCGTCGGGGGAGCTGTTTTTT,CASSPSLASGELFF
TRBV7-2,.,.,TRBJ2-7,TGTGCCAGCAGCTTACTCCTCAAGGACTACGAGCAGTACTTC,CASSLLLKDYEQYF
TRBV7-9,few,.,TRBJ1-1,TGTGCCAGCAGCTTACCCCAATTGGGTATGAACACTGAAGCTTTCTTT,CASSLPQLGMNTEAFF
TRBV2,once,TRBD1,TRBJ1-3,TGTGCCAGCAGTTCCGGACAGGGGAGGTGGAACACCATATATTTT,CASSSGQGRWNTIYF
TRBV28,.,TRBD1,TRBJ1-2,TGTGCCAGCAGTGCTCTACGGGACAGACATAACTATGGCTACACCTTC,CASSALRDRHNYGYTF
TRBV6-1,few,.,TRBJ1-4,TGTGCCAGCAGTGAGGCAGTTTCCGAAAAACTGTTTTTT,CASSEAVSEKLFF
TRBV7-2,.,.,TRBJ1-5,TGTGCCAGCAGCTTGTGGAGCAATCAGCCCCAGCATTTT,CASSLWSNQPQHF
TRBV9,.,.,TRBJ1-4,TGTGCCAGCACTCCGGGGGCAGCAAAAATGGGTAATGAAAAACTGTTTTTT,CASTPGAAKMGNEKLFF
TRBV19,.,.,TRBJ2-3,TGTGCCAGTAGTATAGATGGGACAACTAGCACAGATACGCAGTATTTT,CASSIDGTTSTDTQYF
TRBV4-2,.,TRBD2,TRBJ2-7,TGTGCCAGCAGCCAAGAAGGGACTACCTACTCCTACGAGCAGTACTTC,CASSQEGTTYSYEQYF
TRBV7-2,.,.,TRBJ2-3,TGTGCCAGCATACGAGGGCCGGGGACAGATACGCAGTATTTT,CASIRGPGTDTQYF
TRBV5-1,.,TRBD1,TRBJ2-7,TGCGCCAGCAGCTTGGGGGACAGACCCTACGAGCAGTACTTC,CASSLGDRPYEQYF
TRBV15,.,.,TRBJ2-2,TGTGCCACCAGCAGAGATTGGGGCTCCGGGGAGCTGTTTTTT,CATSRDWGSGELFF
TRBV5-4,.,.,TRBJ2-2,TGTGCCAGCAGCAGTAAATCGTTCGCGAGCGGGGAGCTGTTTTTT,CASSSKSFASGELFF
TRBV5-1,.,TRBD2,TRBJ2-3,TGCGCCAGCAGCAGGCGGGGGACTAGCACAGATACGCAGTATTTT,CASSRRGTSTDTQYF
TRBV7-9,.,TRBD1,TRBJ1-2,TGTGCCAGCAGCTTAGCTGGGACAGCGGGACTTGGCTACACCTTC,CASSLAGTAGLGYTF
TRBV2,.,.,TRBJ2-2,TGTGCCAGCAGTGAATTCGGGGGCCCAACCGGGGAGCTGTTTTTT,CASSEFGGPTGELFF
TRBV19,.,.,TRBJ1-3,TGTGCCAGTACTCACGCTGGGGTAGACACCATATATTTT,CASTHAGVDTIYF
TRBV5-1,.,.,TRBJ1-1,TGCGCCAGCAGCTTGGCCGCTAACACCCTTGGTGGTGAAGCTTTCTTT,CASSLAANTLGGEAFF
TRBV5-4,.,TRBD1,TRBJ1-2,TGTGCCAGCAGCTGGGACAGGGGCGCTGATGGCTACACCTTC,CASSWDRGADGYTF
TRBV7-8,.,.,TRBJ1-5,TGTGCCAGCAGCCCAGCGCGGGATCAGCCCCAGCATTTT,CASSPARDQPQHF
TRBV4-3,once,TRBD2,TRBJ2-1,TGCGCCAGCAGCCTGACTAGCGGGGCCTACAATGAGCAGTTCTTC,CASSLTSGAYNEQFF
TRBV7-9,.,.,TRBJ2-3,TGTGCCAGCAGCCGAAGATCCGACAGGCGAGGAGATACGCAGTATTTT,CASSRRSDRRGDTQYF
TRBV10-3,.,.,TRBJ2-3,TGTGCCATCAGGGACAGCAGCACAGATACGCAGTATTTT,CAIRDSSTDTQYF
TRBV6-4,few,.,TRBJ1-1,TGTGCCAGCAGTGACTCCCCAGACACTGAAGCTTTCTTT,CASSDSPDTEAFF
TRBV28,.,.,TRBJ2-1,TGTGCCAGCAGTTTTGGGGGCCGAGGGACTGAGCAGTTCTTC,CASSFGGRGTEQFF
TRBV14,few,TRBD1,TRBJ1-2,TGTGCCAGCAGCTCAGGGGGCGCGTACTATGGCTACACCTTC,CASSSGGAYYGYTF
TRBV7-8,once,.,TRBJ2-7,TGTGCCAGCAGCGGCCCCCAGACAGCGTACTCCTACGAGCAGTACTTC,CASSGPQTAYSYEQYF
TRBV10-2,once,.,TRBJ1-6,TGCGCCAGCAGTGATGGGGGGCACCTGAATAATTCACCCCTCCACTTT,CASSDGGHLNNSPLHF
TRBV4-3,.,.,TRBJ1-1,TGCGCCAGCAGCCGGAGCAGGGGAACAGCTTTCTTT,CASSRSRGTAFF
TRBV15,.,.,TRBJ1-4,TGTGCCACCAGCAGAGATCCCAGGGGAGGGGAAAAACTGTTTTTT,CATSRDPRGGEKLFF
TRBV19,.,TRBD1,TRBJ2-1,TGTGCCAGTAGTCGACAGGGGACATACAATGAGCAGTTCTTC,CASSRQGTYNEQFF
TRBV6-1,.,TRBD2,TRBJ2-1,TGTGCCAGCACCCGGGGTAGCGGGGTCAATGAGCAGTTCTTC,CASTRGSGVNEQFF
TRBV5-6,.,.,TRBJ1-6,TGTGCCAGCAGCCGGAATTCACCCCTCCACTTT,CASSRNSPLHF
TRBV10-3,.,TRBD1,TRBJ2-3,TGTGCCATCAGGAAGCAACCGGGACAGGGGGCCGAGGTCACAGATACGCAGTATTTT,CAIRKQPGQGAEVTDTQYF
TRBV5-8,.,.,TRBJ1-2,TGTGCCAGCAGCTTGGCCAAGATGTTTGGCTACACCTTC,CASSLAKMFGYTF
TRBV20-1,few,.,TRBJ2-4,TGCAGTGCAGTCCGGGCCCACATTCAGTACTTC,CSAVRAHIQYF
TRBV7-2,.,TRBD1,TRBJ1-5,TGTGCCAGCAGCCTCGGACAGGTTTACAATCAGCCCCAGCATTTT,CASSLGQVYNQPQHF
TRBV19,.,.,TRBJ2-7,TGTGCCAGTAGTATTGACGGGGGCGGCGAGCAGTACTTC,CASSIDGGGEQYF
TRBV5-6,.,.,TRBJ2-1,TGTGCCAGCAGCTTAGGCCGCTCCTACAATGAGCAGTTCTTC,CASSLGRSYNEQFF
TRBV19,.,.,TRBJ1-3,TGTGCCAGTAGTATTCCCCTATTGGGGGTTGGAGGAAACACCATATATTTT,CASSIPLLGVGGNTIYF
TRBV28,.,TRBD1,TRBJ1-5,TGTGCCAGCAGAAACCGGGACAGACATTATAGCAATCAGCCCCAGCATTTT,CASRNRDRHYSNQPQHF
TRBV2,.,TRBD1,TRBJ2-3,TGTGCCAGCAGTCCCGGCAGGGACAGCCCCCGGTATTTT,CASSPGRDSPRYF